The 28 T cell receptor beta chains in this list originate from one sample, sequenced in a study of regulatory T cells in long-lasting Graves disease. In building TCR beta libraries, iRepertoire HTBI primers were used together with Arm-PCR of CDR3 regions. TCRdb itself ran the multiplex PCR reads through MiXCR, one entry per CDR3 protein. The sample shows under 500,000 distinct CDR3 sequences, less than 25% of them seen only once. Time point indicated: persistent/refractory GD, antithyroid drugs over 5 years with positive TRAb. RNA extracted from PBMCs served as the sequencing template. Sequencing was performed on peripheral blood mononuclear cells (PBMCs), taken when the disease was refractory, from a patient treated with antithyroid drugs. The source of these receptors is a female donor with Graves disease.

The sample holds a few counts of this clonotype. The rearrangement uses TRBV7-2 and TRBJ2-7; D gene ambiguous. Germline V gives CDR1 SGHTA, CDR2 FQGNSA. CDR3 length equals 16 residues. Trimming took 5 bases from V and 3 from J, leaving 20 bases between them. The CDR3 is CASSPDPRWLIYEQYF. The CDR3 DNA is TGTGCCAGCAGCCCAGACCCTAGATGGCTCATCTACGAGCAGTACTTC.

This clonotype was found many times. The V call is TRBV29-1, the J call TRBJ2-7, with D possibly called TRBD1 or TRBD2 (5 bases each). V dropped 4 bases and J dropped 1 base, with 14 bases sitting between them. Looked up from germline, CDR1 is SQVTM and CDR2 is ANQGSEA. There are 14 residues in the CDR3. The CDR3, as DNA: TGCAGCGTTGGAGGGGACGGTACTTCCTACGAGCAGTACTTC. Encoded protein: CSVGGDGTSYEQYF.

This clonotype has at least ten counts. The chain links TRBV6-1 to TRBJ1-5, with D possibly matching TRBD1 (5 bases). Germline CDR1 and CDR2: MNHNS and SASEGT. Trimming took 5 bases from V and 7 from J, leaving 15 bases between them. This CDR3 comprises 14 residues. Here the CDR3 reads CASSRPGPWQPQHF. The CDR3 coding sequence is TGTGCCAGCAGTCGCCCGGGACCATGGCAGCCCCAGCATTTT.

There are many counts of this clonotype. The chain recombines TRBV6-2 or TRBV6-3 with TRBJ2-7, with a weak D call TRBD2 (5 bases). Germline V gives CDR1 MNHEY, CDR2 SVGEGT. CDR3 length: 13 amino acids. Trimming took 0 bases from V and 3 from J, leaving 6 bases between them. Here the CDR3 DNA reads TGTGCCAGCAGTTACTCGAGGGTCTACGAGCAGTACTTC. Protein sequence: CASSYSRVYEQYF.

This clonotype appeared a few times. The gene calls are TRBV7-2 and TRBJ2-7; TRBD1 is a possible D gene (5 bases). CDR1 is SGHTA, CDR2 FQGNSA, per germline. This CDR3 comprises 18 residues. Deletions cut 5 bases from V and 7 bases from J, with 30 bases between. CDR3: CASSQGQGDLFARSEQYF. The CDR3 nucleotides read TGTGCCAGCAGCCAAGGACAAGGAGACCTTTTCGCTCGATCGGAGCAGTACTTC.

This clonotype was recorded many times. The chain joins TRBV29-1 to TRBJ2-2; tentative D call: TRBD2 (5 bases). The CDR3 covers 13 residues. Germline V gene lookup returns CDR1 SQVTM and CDR2 ANQGSEA. Deletions cut 6 bases from V and 7 bases from J, with 15 bases between. In DNA form, the CDR3 reads TGCAGCGTGAGGGCTAGATCCCACGGGGAGCTGTTTTTT. The encoded protein is CSVRARSHGELFF.

This clonotype was found many times. This rearrangement joins TRBV2 to TRBJ1-2, with a tentative D call TRBD1 (5 bases). The CDR3 loop spans 14 amino acids. CDR1 and CDR2 (germline): SNHLY, FYNNEI. Trimming removed 2 bases from V and 4 bases from J, with 11 bases in between. The CDR3 DNA follows: TGTGCCAGCAGTGAAAGACAGACGAGCTATGGCTACACCTTC. Translation gives CASSERQTSYGYTF.

For this clonotype: Given a much more abundant clone one base away, this may be a read error. CDR3 loop: CASSDTSGSHTGELVF. The CDR3, as DNA: TGTGCCAGTAGCGACACTAGCGGGAGTCACACCGGGGAGCTGGTTTTT. The gene calls are TRBV11-3 and TRBJ2-2; TRBD2 aligns across 11 bases. The germline V gene has CDR1 SGHNT and CDR2 YENEEA. The CDR3 has 16 amino acids.

This clonotype was seen at least ten times. The rearrangement uses TRBV28 and TRBJ1-2; 7 bases agree with TRBD1. The CDR3 contains 13 residues. Germline trimming cut 5 bases from V and 5 bases from J; bases unmatched to any gene: 5. Germline assignment: CDR1 MDHEN and CDR2 SYDVKM. The CDR3 loop is CASSRDSLYGYTF. In nucleotides, the CDR3 is TGTGCCAGCAGTCGGGACAGTTTGTATGGCTACACCTTC.

The chain combines TRBV4-3 with TRBJ1-6; D remains ambiguous. The germline CDR1 and CDR2 sequences are LGHNA and YSLEER. CDR3 length: 15 residues. The V end was cut by 0 bases, the J end by 4 bases, with 7 bases between. CDR3 nucleotides: TGCGCCAGCAGCCAAGATGAACGGTATAATTCACCCCTCCACTTT. Protein: CASSQDERYNSPLHF.

The sample holds a few counts of this clonotype. V is TRBV20-1 and J is TRBJ1-5; D ambiguous. This CDR3 region has 12 residues. Trimming stripped 7 bases from V and 5 bases from J, with 12 bases between. Germline V lookup: CDR1 DFQATT, CDR2 SNEGSKA (reference sequence). The CDR3 DNA follows: TGCAGTGTATCCCCGGGCTATCAGCCCCAGCATTTT. Translation gives CSVSPGYQPQHF.

This clonotype appeared many times. This chain connects TRBV28 to TRBJ2-6; no definite D call. V was shortened by 3 bases and J by 0 bases, with 9 bases between the two germline ends. This CDR3 has 16 amino acids. Germline V lookup: CDR1 MDHEN, CDR2 SYDVKM. The CDR3 region is CASSLLSPSGANVLTF. The CDR3, as DNA: TGTGCCAGCAGTTTGCTCAGCCCCTCTGGGGCCAACGTCCTGACTTTC.

This clonotype was recorded many times. This rearrangement joins TRBV29-1 to TRBJ2-7, with 9 positions matching TRBD2. The CDR3 sequence is 15 residues long. Germline assignment: CDR1 SQVTM and CDR2 ANQGSEA. V was clipped by 6 bases and J by 4 bases; unmatched bases: 13. CDR3 bases: TGCAGCGTCCTGCGAAGGGCGGGAGGGCCGTACGAGCAGTACTTC. This translates into CSVLRRAGGPYEQYF.

About this clonotype: A read error may produce the germline difference seen at one junction end. The rearrangement links TRBV4-1 to TRBJ2-7; D gene ambiguous. The CDR3 runs 13 residues. Germline V gives CDR1 MGHRA, CDR2 YSYEKL. CDR3 nucleotide sequence: TGCGCCAACAGCCAAGTACCGAACTACGAGCAGTACTTC. Protein: CANSQVPNYEQYF.

This clonotype came up many times. J is TRBJ1-1 and V is TRBV10-3; 11 bases are a match to TRBD1. CDR1 is ENHRY and CDR2 is SYGVKD in the germline V gene. Trimming cost V 4 bases and J 7 bases; bases outside gene matches: 5. This CDR3 spans 14 amino acids. CDR3 nucleotides: TGTGCCATCAGTGCGGACAGGGGGCACGGTGAAGCTTTCTTT. Its translation is CAISADRGHGEAFF.

This clonotype was observed at least ten times. The V and J genes are TRBV10-2 and TRBJ2-5, with 9 bases aligning to TRBD2. The CDR3 is 16 residues long. V lost 5 bases, J lost 7 bases, and 14 bases stayed unmatched. Per germline, CDR1 WSHSY and CDR2 SAAADI. The CDR3 nucleotides read TGCGCCAGCAGTCCTAGCGGGAAACCTTTCCTGGGGACCCAGTACTTC. Its protein product is CASSPSGKPFLGTQYF.

The rearrangement joins TRBV6-1 to TRBJ1-2; 9 nucleotides line up with TRBD1. CDR1 is MNHNS, CDR2 SASEGT, per germline. There are 16 residues in the CDR3. V shed 1 base, J shed 8 bases, and the junction held 11 bases outside the gene matches. The CDR3 loop is CASSEEPTGGSRGYTF. The CDR3 DNA is TGTGCCAGCAGTGAAGAGCCGACAGGGGGGAGTCGAGGCTACACCTTC.

The J gene is TRBJ2-7, the V gene TRBV20-1; 13 bases map to TRBD2. The CDR3 is 15 amino acids. The germline CDR1 and CDR2 sequences are DFQATT and SNEGSKA (reference sequence). The V and J ends lost 3 bases and 4 bases, in that order; junction bases with no gene match: 6. The CDR3 nucleotides read TGCAGTGCTAGGTCCACTAGCGGGAGGGCTTACGAGCAGTACTTC. It encodes CSARSTSGRAYEQYF.

This clonotype was found many times. V gene TRBV5-1 combines with J gene TRBJ1-6; D is undetermined. Trimming pared 5 bases from V and 7 bases from J, leaving 10 bases between. Germline V gene lookup returns CDR1 SGHRS and CDR2 YFSETQ. This CDR3 is built from 13 residues. The CDR3 nucleotides read TGCGCCAGCAGATTCACCGAAAATTCACCCCTCCACTTT. This gives the protein CASRFTENSPLHF.

This clonotype was found many times. The rearrangement joins TRBV12-5 to TRBJ1-1, with a possible D match to TRBD1 (6 bases). Trimming left V 1 base short and J 4 bases short, with 7 bases between. CDR3 size: 13 residues. The V gene's germline CDR1 is LGHNT and CDR2 FRNRAP. The CDR3 region is CASGLGGGTEAFF. The CDR3 nucleotides are TGTGCTAGTGGTTTGGGAGGGGGCACTGAAGCTTTCTTT.

In this sample, this clonotype turned up many times. V usage is TRBV11-2 and J usage is TRBJ1-2; tentatively, D is TRBD1 (5 bases). V lost 1 base and J 6 bases, leaving 15 bases between the germline ends. The length of the CDR3 is 15 residues. Per germline, CDR1 SGHAT and CDR2 FQNNGV. This chain's CDR3 is CASSLGPRVGDGYTF. Written as DNA, the CDR3 is TGTGCCAGCAGCTTAGGCCCCAGGGTGGGCGATGGCTACACCTTC. The full variable domain, completed using reference TRBV11-2 and TRBJ1-2, is EAGVAQSPRYKIIEKRQSVAFWCNPISGHATLYWYQQILGQGPKLLIQFQNNGVVDDSQLPKDRFSAERLKGVDSTLKIQPAKLEDSAVYLCASSLGPRVGDGYTFGSGTRLTVV.

This clonotype appeared many times. The chain links TRBV27 to TRBJ2-5; D is undetermined. V was clipped by 5 bases and J by 1 base, with 8 bases between them. Germline CDR1 is MNHEY and CDR2 is SMNVEV (reference sequence). This CDR3 spans 13 amino acids. This CDR3 reads CASSATVQETQYF. CDR3 sequence (DNA): TGTGCCAGCAGTGCGACGGTCCAAGAGACCCAGTACTTC.

This chain links TRBV10-2 with TRBJ2-7; a weak D match, TRBD1 (5 bases). The length of the CDR3 is 14 residues. V was shortened by 0 bases and J by 3 bases, with 9 bases between the two germline ends. Germline V CDR1 and CDR2: WSHSY, SAAADI. The chain's CDR3 is CASSESNRLYEQYF. The CDR3 DNA reads TGCGCCAGCAGTGAGTCGAACAGGCTCTACGAGCAGTACTTC.

This clonotype was seen repeatedly, ten times or more. The gene calls are TRBV2 and TRBJ2-4, with 9 bases matching TRBD2. From germline, CDR1 is SNHLY and CDR2 FYNNEI. Unmatched junction bases numbered 6, after V lost 8 bases and J lost 4 bases. This CDR3 has 14 residues. DNA for the CDR3: TGTGCCAGCTTTAGCGGGAGTTCGAAAAACATTCAGTACTTC. This gives the protein CASFSGSSKNIQYF.

Only a few counts were recorded for this clonotype. The chain links TRBV6-5 to TRBJ1-5; 8 bases map to TRBD1. CDR3 size: 18 residues. The germline V gene encodes CDR1 MNHEY and CDR2 SVGAGI. V lost 2 bases to trimming and J lost 2 bases; unmatched junction nucleotides: 11. In DNA form, the CDR3 reads TGTGCCAGCAGTTACCACCAGGGGGCCATACCTTGCAATCAGCCCCAGCATTTT. Translated: CASSYHQGAIPCNQPQHF.

The rearrangement uses TRBV27 and TRBJ1-1, with D perhaps matching TRBD1 (6 bases). The CDR3 spans 16 residues. Germline CDR1 MNHEY, CDR2 SMNVEV (reference sequence). V lost 7 bases to trimming and J lost 0 bases, with 18 bases between them. CDR3 in amino acids: CASTLFAGDLNTEAFF. For the CDR3, the DNA is TGTGCCAGCACCTTATTCGCAGGGGACCTGAACACTGAAGCTTTCTTT.

This rearrangement joins TRBV11-2 to TRBJ2-2; tentatively, D is TRBD1 (6 bases). CDR1 and CDR2 from the germline V gene are SGHAT and FQNNGV. The V end was cut by 5 bases, the J end by 1 base, with 11 bases between. The CDR3 runs to 15 residues. Here the CDR3 DNA reads TGTGCCAGCAGCATTTCCAGGGGGAACACCGGGGAGCTGTTTTTT. This gives the protein CASSISRGNTGELFF.

This clonotype appeared many times. J is TRBJ1-2 and V is TRBV7-2; D call uncertain. This CDR3 spans 15 amino acids. V gave up 1 base and J gave up 8 bases, with 17 bases separating them. Per the germline V gene, CDR1 is SGHTA and CDR2 is FQGNSA. The CDR3 reads CASSLGRPLSHGYTF. The DNA for the CDR3 is TGTGCCAGCAGCTTAGGACGGCCTCTATCCCACGGCTACACCTTC.